The 15 T cell receptor beta chains below come from one sample, sequenced in a study of blood T cell repertoires in COVID-19. The data were produced by immunoSEQ multiplex PCR, yet TCRdb's version contains in-frame clones alone and is incomplete. This table has 200,000 to 300,000 clones, around 88% appearing once. What was sequenced was peripheral blood. These receptors came from a man under 40 with active or convalescent COVID-19.

The rearrangement links TRBV7-2 to TRBJ1-2, with D possibly matching TRBD1 (6 bases). V was cut by 2 bases and J by 4 bases, with 20 bases left in between. Germline V gene data show CDR1 as SGHTA and CDR2 as FQGNSA. CDR3 size: 17 residues. The CDR3 loop reads CASSLPREGGASYGYTF. In DNA form, the CDR3 reads TGTGCCAGCAGCTTACCCCGGGAGGGGGGCGCTTCCTATGGCTACACCTTC.

The chain employs TRBV12-5 and TRBJ2-5; D not resolved. The V gene lost 1 base and the J gene lost 4 bases, with 16 bases spanning the gap. The CDR3 spans 16 residues. Germline CDR1 is LGHNT and CDR2 is FRNRAP. CDR3 residues: CASGLGNPGLGETQYF. The CDR3, as DNA: TGTGCTAGTGGTTTGGGGAATCCGGGTTTGGGAGAGACCCAGTACTTC.

This clone was found once. The chain carries TRBV7-9 and TRBJ2-5, with 11 bases lining up with TRBD1. The V gene end was trimmed by 5 bases and the J gene end by 4 bases; junction bases not matched to a gene: 3. CDR3 length: 14 amino acids. Germline V gene data show CDR1 as SEHNR and CDR2 as FQNEAQ (reference sequence). The CDR3 nucleotides are TGTGCCAGCAGCACAGGGACAGGGGGAGAGACCCAGTACTTC. Protein: CASSTGTGGETQYF.

For the CDR3, the DNA is TGCGCCAGCAGCCAAGATGCGGCAGGGGGCTATTATAGCAATCAGCCCCAGCATTTT. The encoded protein is CASSQDAAGGYYSNQPQHF. The chain links TRBV4-3 to TRBJ1-5; TRBD1 matches at 8 bases. V trimming: 0 bases; J trimming: 0 bases; junction bases outside the gene matches: 10. The length of the CDR3 is 19 residues. The germline V gene encodes CDR1 LGHNA and CDR2 YSLEER.

J is TRBJ2-2 and V is TRBV10-3; D is possibly TRBD1 (6 bases). The germline gives CDR1 ENHRY, CDR2 SYGVKD. V was cut by 7 bases and J by 6 bases, with 12 bases left in between. The CDR3 totals 13 residues. The CDR3, as DNA: TGTGCCATCACCCGGGACAAAGCCGGGGAGCTGTTTTTT. It yields the protein CAITRDKAGELFF.

CDR3 sequence: CASSMRVSLADTQYF. The CDR3 DNA follows: TGTGCCAGTAGTATGAGGGTTTCTTTAGCAGATACGCAGTATTTT. The rearrangement joins TRBV19 to TRBJ2-3, with D maybe TRBD2 (5 bases). The V end lost 3 bases, the J end lost 4 bases, and 14 bases lay between the germline ends. Per germline, CDR1 LNHDA and CDR2 SQIVND (reference sequence). The CDR3 has 15 amino acids.

The chain combines TRBV7-8 with TRBJ1-1; maybe TRBD1 (6 bases). The CDR3 spans 16 residues. Germline V gene data show CDR1 as SGHVS and CDR2 as FQNEAQ. V lost 6 bases and J 2 bases, leaving 19 bases between the germline ends. This CDR3 reads CASSPPAGAINTEAFF. In DNA form, the CDR3 reads TGTGCCAGCAGTCCACCGGCAGGGGCCATAAACACTGAAGCTTTCTTT.

The CDR3 loop reads CASSDEITGSYEQYF. CDR3 sequence (DNA): TGTGCCAGCAGCGACGAGATCACGGGGTCCTACGAGCAGTACTTC. This chain links TRBV14 with TRBJ2-7, with D tentatively TRBD2 (5 bases). The CDR3 length is 15 residues. Trimming removed 5 bases at V and 1 base at J, with 15 bases between. Germline V CDR1 and CDR2: SGHDN, FVKESK.

This sequence joins TRBV21-1 and TRBJ1-2; TRBD1 is the table's D call, not checked against the DNA. TRBV21-1 is listed as a pseudogene. This CDR3 is 17 amino acids long. The CDR3 DNA reads as TGTGCCAGCACCCAGATTAAACCAGGGGGCTTATCATATGGCTACACCTTC. Protein sequence: CASTQIKPGGLSYGYTF.

V and J are TRBV7-9 and TRBJ1-1, with 8 nucleotides matching TRBD1. This CDR3 comprises 11 residues. With V trimmed by 6 bases and J by 9 bases, 3 bases remained unmatched. The germline CDR1 and CDR2 sequences are SEHNR and FQNEAQ (reference sequence). CDR3 sequence (DNA): TGTGCCAGCAGGGGACAGGTTCAAGCTTTCTTT. Translated: CASRGQVQAFF.

The chain has TRBV6-5 and TRBJ2-7, with D possibly matching TRBD1 (5 bases). The CDR3 has 14 amino acids. Germline V gives CDR1 MNHEY, CDR2 SVGAGI. The V end lost 7 bases, the J end lost 0 bases, and 13 bases lay between the germline ends. CDR3 amino acids: CASTPYRNSYEQYF. Written as DNA, the CDR3 is TGTGCCAGCACCCCCTACAGGAACTCCTACGAGCAGTACTTC.

The genes are TRBV29-1 and TRBJ1-4; 8 bases agree with TRBD1. Germline CDR1 reads SQVTM; CDR2 reads ANQGSEA. CDR3 length equals 15 residues. V was clipped by 7 bases and J by 4 bases; unmatched bases: 11. CDR3 in amino acids: CSGLIPGQDNEKLFF. CDR3 nucleotide sequence: TGCAGCGGATTAATACCGGGACAGGATAATGAAAAACTGTTTTTT.

V and J are TRBV5-4 and TRBJ2-1, with a possible D match to TRBD1 (5 bases). Germline V gene data show CDR1 as SGHNT and CDR2 as YYREEE (reference sequence). V gave up 1 base and J gave up 10 bases, with 27 bases separating them. This CDR3 spans 18 amino acids. CDR3 in DNA: TGTGCCAGCAGCTTGAGGCCGTCTCGCTTGGGGCAGGAACACGAGCAGTTCTTC. It codes for CASSLRPSRLGQEHEQFF.

This clone was seen once. The V call is TRBV14, the J call TRBJ2-1; D ambiguous. This CDR3 has 14 residues. The germline V gene encodes CDR1 SGHDN and CDR2 FVKESK. Trimming cost V 0 bases and J 4 bases, with 7 bases left between them. This chain's CDR3 is CASSQDWQYNEQFF. DNA for the CDR3: TGTGCCAGCAGCCAAGACTGGCAGTACAATGAGCAGTTCTTC. The entire variable domain, with the rest obtained from reference TRBV14 and TRBJ2-1, is as follows: EAGVTQFPSHSVIEKGQTVTLRCDPISGHDNLYWYRRVMGKEIKFLLHFVKESKQDESGMPNNRFLAERTGGTYSTLKVQPAELEDSGVYFCASSQDWQYNEQFFGPGTRLTVL.

This clone has just a few counts. The CDR3 sequence is CALRGGGPGELFF. DNA of the CDR3: TGTGCCTTGCGGGGGGGCGGCCCCGGGGAGCTGTTTTTT. The chain couples TRBV5-4 to TRBJ2-2; the match to TRBD2 covers 9 bases. Germline V CDR1 and CDR2: SGHNT, YYREEE (reference sequence). The CDR3 covers 13 residues. V lost 10 bases and J lost 6; bases outside the gene matches: 7.